Each of the 26 T cell receptor beta chains below was sequenced from the same sample in a study of CD8+CD57+ T cells in acquired aplastic anemia. All patients picked for sequencing had shown, by flow cytometry, an expansion of CD8+CD57+ cells. TCR beta VDJ and CDR3 profiles were obtained from a genomic DNA template. TCRdb reanalysed the reads using MiXCR and keeps one entry per CDR3 protein. Altogether about 98,000 distinct CDR3 sequences are present, 55% to 80% being singletons, with the ten largest covering around three fifths. Source material: sorted CD4+, CD8+, or CD8+CD57+ T cells (not recorded which) from PBMCs. The receptors come from a human donor with aplastic anemia.

The CDR3 DNA sequence: TGTGCCAGCAGCCTAACGGGACTGCACTACGAGCAGTACTTC. It translates to CASSLTGLHYEQYF. This chain links TRBV7-9 with TRBJ2-7; TRBD2 is a possible D gene (6 bases). The germline gives CDR1 SEHNR, CDR2 FQNEAQ (reference sequence). Trimming left V 5 bases short and J 3 bases short, with 14 bases between. The CDR3 spans 14 residues.

In this sample, this clonotype turned up once. The chain links TRBV20-1 to TRBJ2-7; D is ambiguous. The CDR3 runs to 13 residues. The germline V gene has CDR1 DFQATT and CDR2 SNEGSKA (reference sequence). The V and J ends lost 0 bases and 4 bases respectively, with 10 bases between them. CDR3 nucleotide sequence: TGCAGTGCTAGAGAGGGCGCCATTTACGAGCAGTACTTC. Translated: CSAREGAIYEQYF.

On this clonotype: A junction boundary mismatches the germline segment, possibly from a read error. The rearrangement links TRBV29-1 to TRBJ2-7; D assignment may be TRBD1 or TRBD2 (6 bases each). CDR1 is SQVTM and CDR2 is ANQGSEA in the germline V gene. The CDR3 has 12 residues. CDR3 nucleotides: TGTACTTGTGCAGGGGAGGCCAACGAGCAGTACTTC. Translated: CTCAGEANEQYF.

This clonotype was recorded many times. This sequence joins TRBV27 and TRBJ2-7; weak D call: TRBD1 (6 bases). The CDR3 runs 15 residues. V was pared by 6 bases and J by 3 bases, with 18 bases between. The germline CDR1 and CDR2 sequences are MNHEY and SMNVEV (reference sequence). CDR3 in DNA: TGTGCCAGCAGAGGGGGAGTGGGATCGAGCTACGAGCAGTACTTC. This gives the protein CASRGGVGSSYEQYF.

J is TRBJ1-3 and V is TRBV19; TRBD1 matches 7 bases. V lost 6 bases to trimming and J lost 8 bases; unmatched junction nucleotides: 4. The CDR3 sequence is 12 residues long. Per germline, CDR1 LNHDA and CDR2 SQIVND (reference sequence). This chain's CDR3 is CASRTGSDTIYF. Here the CDR3 DNA reads TGTGCCAGTAGGACAGGGTCGGACACCATATATTTT.

Worth noting for this clonotype: No conserved phenylalanine or tryptophan is present at the end of the CDR3, so a read error is the likely explanation. Here the CDR3 reads CASSGTSGAPLGTQYL. CDR3 nucleotide sequence: TGTGCCAGCAGTGGGACTAGCGGGGCCCCACTTGGGACCCAGTACTTA. The V call is TRBV2, the J call TRBJ2-5; 12 bases fit TRBD2. Losses at the gene ends were 4 bases for V and 7 bases for J; bases not matched to a gene: 10. Germline V gives CDR1 SNHLY, CDR2 FYNNEI. This CDR3 is built from 16 residues.

The chain uses TRBV29-1 and TRBJ2-7; a weak D match, TRBD2 (6 bases). Germline-derived CDR1 and CDR2 are SQVTM and ANQGSEA. Trimming cost V 6 bases and J 2 bases, with 17 bases left between them. The CDR3 totals 14 residues. DNA of the CDR3: TGCAGCGTACCCCGGGCGGGAAAAACCTACGAGCAGTACTTC. This gives the protein CSVPRAGKTYEQYF.

This clonotype was detected once. The chain combines TRBV29-1 with TRBJ2-2; D call uncertain. The CDR3 is made up of 10 amino acids. Germline lookup yields CDR1 SQVTM and CDR2 ANQGSEA. V was cut by 6 bases and J by 5 bases, with 4 bases left in between. For the CDR3, the DNA is TGCAGCGTCTTAACCGGGGAGCTGTTTTTT. The encoded protein is CSVLTGELFF.

At least ten counts were recorded for this clonotype. The V gene is TRBV13, the J gene TRBJ2-3; 7 positions match TRBD2. The CDR3 extends over 15 amino acids. Trimming at V came to 5 bases and at J to 4 bases, leaving 9 bases not matched to a gene. Per germline, CDR1 PRHDT and CDR2 FYEKMQ (reference sequence). CDR3 region: CASSEQPGLPDTQYF. The CDR3 DNA sequence: TGTGCCAGCAGCGAACAACCGGGACTACCAGATACGCAGTATTTT.

This clonotype was detected only once. This chain joins TRBV5-1 and TRBJ2-3; D is unresolved. The CDR3 has 14 residues. Looked up from germline, CDR1 is SGHRS and CDR2 is YFSETQ. V lost 1 base to trimming and J lost 1 base, with 7 bases between them. CDR3 amino acids: CASSLFQGTDTQYF. The DNA of the CDR3 is TGCGCCAGCAGCTTGTTTCAGGGCACAGATACGCAGTATTTT.

This chain joins TRBV29-1 and TRBJ2-7; 7 bases fit TRBD1. The germline V gene encodes CDR1 SQVTM and CDR2 ANQGSEA. The CDR3 length is 12 residues. The J segment lost 0 bases and the V segment lost 5 bases, leaving 1 base of the junction unmatched. This chain's CDR3 is CSVRDSSYEQYF. CDR3 nucleotides: TGCAGCGTTAGGGACAGCTCCTACGAGCAGTACTTC.

This clonotype came up once. The CDR3 protein is CASSLGPGQGNSPLHF. The CDR3 coding sequence is TGTGCCAGCAGCTTGGGACCGGGACAGGGGAATTCACCCCTCCACTTT. V gene TRBV5-4 combines with J gene TRBJ1-6, with 10 bases aligning to TRBD1. The CDR3 has 16 amino acids. CDR1 is SGHNT and CDR2 is YYREEE in the germline V gene (reference sequence). The ends lost 0 bases at V and 7 bases at J; junction bases unmatched: 4.

This chain uses TRBV15 with TRBJ2-5; D is undetermined. The V end was cut by 2 bases, the J end by 0 bases, with 19 bases between. The CDR3 has 18 amino acids. Per germline, CDR1 LNHNV and CDR2 YYDKDF (reference sequence). CDR3 sequence: CATSRTPPGSSDQETQYF. For the CDR3, the DNA is TGTGCCACCAGCAGAACACCCCCGGGTTCGTCAGACCAAGAGACCCAGTACTTC.

This sequence joins TRBV7-9 and TRBJ1-5; 7 nucleotides agree with TRBD1. This CDR3 is built from 13 residues. V lost 5 bases, J lost 12 bases, and 10 bases stayed unmatched. Per germline, CDR1 SEHNR and CDR2 FQNEAQ (reference sequence). CDR3 nucleotide sequence: TGTGCCAGCAGCGGAGGGGGAAGACAGGGCCAGCATTTT. Residues: CASSGGGRQGQHF.

This clonotype is medium-sized (0.01 to 0.1%) in the sample. The J gene is TRBJ1-1, the V gene TRBV5-8; 9 bases line up with TRBD1. Germline trimming cut 0 bases from V and 3 bases from J; bases unmatched to any gene: 6. This CDR3 region has 16 residues. The germline CDR1 and CDR2 sequences are SGHTS and YDEGEE. The CDR3 bases are TGTGCCAGCAGCTTGGTCTACAGGGGGCTCGACACTGAAGCTTTCTTT. Translated, it gives CASSLVYRGLDTEAFF. Using reference TRBV5-8 and TRBJ1-1 for the parts outside the CDR3, the full variable domain is EAGVTQSPTHLIKTRGQQATLRCSPISGHTSVYWYQQALGLGLQFLLWYDEGEERNRGNFPPRFSGRQFPNYSSELNVNALELEDSALYLCASSLVYRGLDTEAFFGQGTRLTVV.

The rearrangement joins TRBV15 to TRBJ2-7; a possible D gene is TRBD1 (5 bases). Germline CDR1 and CDR2: LNHNV and YYDKDF (reference sequence). CDR3 length: 14 residues. V gave up 1 base and J gave up 6 bases, with 13 bases separating them. CDR3 amino acids: CATSRVTVGAEQYF. The CDR3 nucleotides are TGTGCCACCAGCAGAGTGACCGTAGGGGCCGAGCAGTACTTC.

This sequence joins TRBV11-2 and TRBJ2-7; D gene ambiguous. Trimming removed 1 base from V and 1 base from J, with 8 bases in between. CDR1 is SGHAT, CDR2 FQNNGV, per germline. CDR3 size: 14 residues. In DNA form, the CDR3 reads TGTGCCAGCAGCTTAGGGAGCCGATCCTACGAGCAGTACTTC. Residues: CASSLGSRSYEQYF.

V gene TRBV7-8 combines with J gene TRBJ2-1; D remains ambiguous. The CDR3 sequence is 11 residues long. Germline V gives CDR1 SGHVS, CDR2 FQNEAQ. Trimming took 1 base from V and 9 from J, leaving 4 bases between them. As DNA, the CDR3 is TGTGCCAGCAGCTTAGGGGCTGAGCAGTTCTTC. This gives the protein CASSLGAEQFF.

The chain couples TRBV19 to TRBJ1-2; D gene uncertain. From germline, CDR1 is LNHDA and CDR2 SQIVND (reference sequence). V was cut by 6 bases and J by 0 bases, with 11 bases left in between. The CDR3 is 14 residues long. Written as DNA, the CDR3 is TGTGCCAGTAGCTGGACGGGAGCTAACTATGGCTACACCTTC. Translated, it gives CASSWTGANYGYTF. The full variable domain, with the rest looked up from reference TRBV19 and TRBJ1-2, is DGGITQSPKYLFRKEGQNVTLSCEQNLNHDAMYWYRQDPGQGLRLIYYSQIVNDFQKGDIAEGYSVSREKKESFPLTVTSAQKNPTAFYLCASSWTGANYGYTFGSGTRLTVV.

By share, this clonotype ranks as medium-sized (0.01 to 0.1%). This sequence joins TRBV19 and TRBJ2-2, with D perhaps matching TRBD1 (5 bases). The germline V and J ends were trimmed by 3 bases and 8 bases, with 13 bases remaining between them. Germline values: CDR1 LNHDA, CDR2 SQIVND (reference sequence). The CDR3 spans 14 residues. Here the CDR3 reads CASSIGAREGELFF. CDR3 DNA: TGTGCCAGTAGTATTGGGGCTAGAGAAGGGGAGCTGTTTTTT.

This chain joins TRBV15 and TRBJ2-2; D perhaps matches TRBD1 (5 bases). The CDR3 totals 17 residues. Germline V gene lookup returns CDR1 LNHNV and CDR2 YYDKDF (reference sequence). Deletions cut 0 bases from V and 6 bases from J, with 17 bases between. CDR3 DNA sequence: TGTGCCACCAGCAGAGATCGCCAAGGGGATATGTCCGGGGAGCTGTTTTTT. It is translated as CATSRDRQGDMSGELFF.

For the CDR3, the DNA is TGTGCCACCAGTGACTCGCGGGGCGACGAGCAGTACTTC. This sequence encodes CATSDSRGDEQYF. The chain joins TRBV24-1 to TRBJ2-7; D might be TRBD2 (6 bases). V was shortened by 4 bases and J by 5 bases, with 11 bases between the two germline ends. This CDR3 is 13 amino acids long. Looked up from germline, CDR1 is KGHDR and CDR2 is SFDVKD.

This sequence joins TRBV15 and TRBJ2-6; D unresolved. Trimming left V 1 base short and J 0 bases short, with 7 bases between. The CDR3 is made up of 16 amino acids. Germline V CDR1 and CDR2: LNHNV, YYDKDF (reference sequence). CDR3 bases: TGTGCCACCAGCAGAGGCTTCTCCTCTGGGGCCAACGTCCTGACTTTC. Protein sequence: CATSRGFSSGANVLTF. Complete variable domain (other parts from reference TRBV15 and TRBJ2-6): DAMVIQNPRYQVTQFGKPVTLSCSQTLNHNVMYWYQQKSSQAPKLLFHYYDKDFNNEADTPDNFQSRRPNTSFCFLDIRSPGLGDTAMYLCATSRGFSSGANVLTFGAGSRLTVL.

The chain joins TRBV19 to TRBJ2-3, with TRBD1 as a possible D gene (6 bases). Germline assignment: CDR1 LNHDA and CDR2 SQIVND (reference sequence). V dropped 5 bases and J dropped 2 bases, with 11 bases sitting between them. The CDR3 has 14 residues. The DNA for the CDR3 is TGTGCCAGTAGTGAGACAGGTAACACAGATACGCAGTATTTT. Its protein product is CASSETGNTDTQYF.

Only a few counts were recorded for this clonotype. The chain couples TRBV19 to TRBJ2-6, with 8 bases fitting TRBD1. This CDR3 region has 15 residues. The V gene's germline CDR1 is LNHDA and CDR2 SQIVND (reference sequence). CDR3 residues: CGAGTGPSGANVLTF. The CDR3 DNA sequence: TGTGGGGCCGGGACAGGTCCCTCTGGGGCCAACGTCCTGACTTTC.

V usage is TRBV2 and J usage is TRBJ1-2, with 8 bases matching TRBD1. Germline CDR1 and CDR2: SNHLY and FYNNEI. There are 12 residues in the CDR3. V was pared by 6 bases and J by 8 bases, with 5 bases of the junction left unmatched. The CDR3 region has the DNA TGTGCCAGCAGGACGACAGGGGTCGGCTACACCTTC. It encodes CASRTTGVGYTF.